This is a list of T cell receptor beta chains from one sample in a study of shared clonotypes between healthy human individuals. The repertoire was sequenced with immunoSEQ multiplex PCR; TCRdb's copy has only in-frame clones and lacks some. The table includes 2 million to 2.5 million clones, approximately 94% detected once. The sequencing sample was made of naive CD4+ T cells sorted from blood. Every receptor here comes from a man between 18 and 29 years old in good health. CDR3s include the opening cysteine and the closing phenylalanine or tryptophan. A D gene is named only where the DNA matches it firmly. Expanded clones get a size class; other rows say once, few or many, or leave the size out.

TRBV6-1	14	-	TRBJ1-5	-	TGTGCCAGCTTGCAGGCCCTTAGCAATCAGCCCCAGCATTTT	CASLQALSNQPQHF
TRBV6-1	17	-	TRBJ1-2	TRBD1	TGTGCCAGCAGTCAAGGAACACCGGGACAGGGGAACTATGGCTACACCTTC	CASSQGTPGQGNYGYTF
TRBV11-2	15	-	TRBJ2-1	-	TGTGCCAGCAGCTTCACTTATAATCCCTACAATGAGCAGTTCTTC	CASSFTYNPYNEQFF
TRBV18	16	-	TRBJ1-3	-	TGTGCCAGCTCTTCTCAGAGATCGACACCTGGAAACACCATATATTTT	CASSSQRSTPGNTIYF
TRBV28	13	-	TRBJ1-1	TRBD1	TGTGCCAGCAGGACAGGGTCGAGGACTGAAGCTTTCTTT	CASRTGSRTEAFF
TRBV7-9	16	-	TRBJ1-5	TRBD1	TGTGCCAGCAGCCCAGGGGGACAGTATAGCAATCAGCCCCAGCATTTT	CASSPGGQYSNQPQHF
TRBV7-2	17	-	TRBJ2-3	TRBD2	TGTGCCAGCAGCTCGCCGTTGCGCGGGGGGAACACAGATACGCAGTATTTT	CASSSPLRGGNTDTQYF
TRBV5-4	13	-	TRBJ1-4	-	TGTGCCAGCAGCGTCAGACATGGGGAAAAACTGTTTTTT	CASSVRHGEKLFF
TRBV10-3	13	-	TRBJ1-4	-	TGTGCCATCAGGGATAGACAGGATGAAAAACTGTTTTTT	CAIRDRQDEKLFF
TRBV18	14	-	TRBJ2-1	TRBD2	TGTGCCAGCTCGGAGGGACTAGCGGGAGGCTCCCCGTTCTTC	CASSEGLAGGSPFF
TRBV2	13	-	TRBJ2-7	-	TGTGCCAGCAGGCCCGCAGCGTCGAACGAGCAGTACTTC	CASRPAASNEQYF
TRBV2	16	-	TRBJ2-1	TRBD2	TGTGCCAGCAGTGCCGATGGACTAGCAAAGTACAATGAGCAGTTCTTC	CASSADGLAKYNEQFF
TRBV7-9	14	-	TRBJ1-6	TRBD1	TGTGCCAGCAACTTAGGGACAGGGGGTTCACCCCTCCACTTT	CASNLGTGGSPLHF
TRBV4-1	18	-	TRBJ2-1	TRBD1	TGCGCCAGCAGCCAAGGGACCGTACGCAGGGGGCCGTACAATGAGCAGTTCTTC	CASSQGTVRRGPYNEQFF
TRBV7-2	14	-	TRBJ1-1	-	TGTGCCAGCAGCTTAATAATATGGAACACTGAAGCTTTCTTT	CASSLIIWNTEAFF
TRBV5-4	16	-	TRBJ2-2	-	TGTGCCAGCAGCTTGAAGTCCATTGGTAACACCGGGGAGCTGTTTTTT	CASSLKSIGNTGELFF
TRBV7-2	15	-	TRBJ1-3	-	TGTGCCAGCACCTCCCAGCCGGTTTCCGGAAACACCATATATTTT	CASTSQPVSGNTIYF
TRBV25-1	15	few	TRBJ1-3	-	TGTGCCAGCAGTGAATGGGCACGAGGGGAAAACACCATATATTTT	CASSEWARGENTIYF
TRBV5-5	14	-	TRBJ2-7	-	TGTGCCAGCAGCTTGGCCGGTGGTGGCTACGAGCAGTACTTC	CASSLAGGGYEQYF
TRBV4-3	14	-	TRBJ2-5	TRBD1	TGCGCCAGCAGCATAGGGACAGGGGGAGAGACCCAGTACTTC	CASSIGTGGETQYF
TRBV6-6	14	-	TRBJ1-1	-	TGTGCCAGCCGGGGCAGGCGAGTGAACACTGAAGCTTTCTTT	CASRGRRVNTEAFF
TRBV21-1	19	-	TRBJ2-4	-	TGTGCCAGCAGCAAAGTGGTTCTGGGAGGTAAGGATTTTTTAAACATTCAGTACTTC	CASSKVVLGGKDFLNIQYF
TRBV10-2	11	-	TRBJ2-3	-	TGCGCCAGCAGTGAGTTAGATACGCAGTATTTT	CASSELDTQYF